These 10 T cell receptor beta chains were all obtained from the same sample, sequenced in a study of CD8+ T cells in alopecia areata. Sequencing relied on a cDNA template that was reverse transcribed from extracted RNA. Assay: immunoSEQ multiplex PCR; the TCRdb copy retains only in-frame clones and omits some. The sample shows 150,000 or so clones, less than 65% of them seen only once. The sample in question was CD8+ T cells sorted from blood, obtained at week 0. These receptors all come from a human donor with alopecia areata.

The chain has TRBV5-6 and TRBJ2-7; a weak D match, TRBD1 (6 bases). Trimming took off 3 bases at V and 2 bases at J, with 12 bases between the two ends. CDR3 length equals 14 residues. Looked up from germline, CDR1 is SGHDT and CDR2 is YYEEEE. This CDR3 reads CASSWGEGAYEQYF. The DNA for the CDR3 is TGTGCCAGCAGCTGGGGTGAGGGGGCCTACGAGCAGTACTTC. Full variable domain (missing parts from reference TRBV5-6 and TRBJ2-7): DAGVTQSPTHLIKTRGQQVTLRCSPKSGHDTVSWYQQALGQGPQFIFQYYEEEERQRGNFPDRFSGHQFPNYSSELNVNALLLGDSALYLCASSWGEGAYEQYFGPGTRLTVT.

CDR3 in amino acids: CASSPLRKGSGETQYF. The CDR3 DNA reads as TGTGCCAGCAGCCCCCTACGGAAGGGATCCGGGGAGACCCAGTACTTC. This sequence joins TRBV7-8 and TRBJ2-5; unclear D gene. V lost 5 bases to trimming and J lost 5 bases, with 21 bases between them. The length of the CDR3 is 16 residues. Germline V gives CDR1 SGHVS, CDR2 FQNEAQ.

A single count supports this clone. The chain has TRBV29-1 and TRBJ1-4; 7 nucleotides line up with TRBD1. J was trimmed by 3 bases and V by 4 bases; bases with no gene match: 5. The germline gives CDR1 SQVTM, CDR2 ANQGSEA. This CDR3 is built from 14 residues. CDR3 residues: CSVGLQGSNEKLFF. CDR3 nucleotide sequence: TGCAGCGTTGGTTTACAGGGGTCTAATGAAAAACTGTTTTTT.

V usage is TRBV19 and J usage is TRBJ2-1, with 9 bases identical to TRBD2. V was pared by 5 bases and J by 13 bases, with 18 bases of the junction left unmatched. From germline, CDR1 is LNHDA and CDR2 SQIVND (reference sequence). CDR3 length: 16 amino acids. CDR3: CASSRASGDTVLAQFF. CDR3 DNA sequence: TGTGCCAGTAGTCGGGCTAGCGGGGACACCGTCCTAGCCCAGTTCTTC.

The chain links TRBV7-9 to TRBJ2-1; 9 bases are shared with TRBD2. Per germline, CDR1 SEHNR and CDR2 FQNEAQ (reference sequence). This CDR3 is 16 amino acids long. V lost 1 base, J lost 4 bases, and 5 bases stayed unmatched. The CDR3 loop is CASSLVDLAGYNEQFF. The CDR3, as DNA: TGTGCCAGCAGCTTAGTAGACCTAGCGGGGTACAATGAGCAGTTCTTC.

This clone has more than one count but fewer than ten. The rearrangement links TRBV19 to TRBJ2-3; D remains unclear. Trimming shortened V by 3 bases and J by 1 base, and 5 bases separated the two germline ends. CDR1 LNHDA and CDR2 SQIVND come from the germline V gene (reference sequence). This CDR3 has 13 residues. The CDR3 DNA reads as TGTGCCAGTAGTATCGGTGGCACAGATACGCAGTATTTT. Translation: CASSIGGTDTQYF. Combining the CDR3 with reference TRBV19 and TRBJ2-3 gives the whole variable domain DGGITQSPKYLFRKEGQNVTLSCEQNLNHDAMYWYRQDPGQGLRLIYYSQIVNDFQKGDIAEGYSVSREKKESFPLTVTSAQKNPTAFYLCASSIGGTDTQYFGPGTRLTVL.

Details on this clone: The same CDR3 arises from other DNA sequences in this sample as well. The rearrangement uses TRBV30 and TRBJ1-1; a weak D match, TRBD1 (5 bases). In germline, CDR1 is GTSNPN, CDR2 SVGIG (reference sequence). The CDR3 has 13 amino acids. V was trimmed by 2 bases and J by 0 bases, leaving 7 bases between them. The CDR3 DNA is TGTGCCTGGAGTCGGGGGATGAACACTGAAGCTTTCTTT. The encoded protein is CAWSRGMNTEAFF.

The rearrangement joins TRBV29-1 to TRBJ2-1; tentatively, D is TRBD2 (6 bases). The CDR3 contains 16 residues. The V gene's germline CDR1 is SQVTM and CDR2 ANQGSEA. V shed 2 bases and J shed 3 bases, with 17 bases lying between them. CDR3 nucleotides: TGCAGCGTTGAATTGAGGGTAGCGGTCTTCTACAATGAGCAGTTCTTC. Translating it yields CSVELRVAVFYNEQFF.

This clone was detected only once. The chain employs TRBV5-6 and TRBJ2-7; possibly TRBD1 for D (5 bases). CDR3 length: 14 residues. Trimming shortened V by 0 bases and J by 2 bases, and 9 bases separated the two germline ends. Germline values: CDR1 SGHDT, CDR2 YYEEEE. CDR3 nucleotides: TGTGCCAGCAGCTTGGGGACACGAGCCTACGAGCAGTACTTC. As protein: CASSLGTRAYEQYF.

The rearrangement links TRBV29-1 to TRBJ1-1, with D perhaps TRBD1 (6 bases). Trimming took off 3 bases at V and 6 bases at J, with 14 bases between the two ends. The CDR3 sequence is 13 residues long. Germline assignment: CDR1 SQVTM and CDR2 ANQGSEA. This CDR3 is CSVDVGQLAEAFF. CDR3 coding DNA: TGCAGCGTTGATGTTGGACAGTTGGCTGAAGCTTTCTTT.